This T cell receptor beta chain was obtained from a study of cytomegalovirus exposure and HLA in healthy donors (dated by TCRdb to about 2017). For the wider study: According to an earlier analysis of 450 to 650 of the donors, 150 million to 200 million T cells yielded 117 million unique TCR beta sequences and around 300 Gb of sequence data. About 320 gigabases of sequencing data and tens of millions of unique TCR sequences were included in an early release covering 550 to 650 HLA-typed donors. The genetic ancestry cluster associated with self-reported Caucasian donors included 81% of the 398 genotyped donors. The aim of the study was to test whether cataloging public T cell receptors could identify signatures of past pathogen exposure. The study profiled the T cell repertoires of hundreds of subjects by immunosequencing and related them to cytomegalovirus serostatus. Along with the approximately 700-subject first cohort, a separate validation cohort of some 130 different subjects was used. To predict cytomegalovirus infection status, the study combined high-throughput TCR immunosequencing, statistical association of individual TCRs with disease status, and machine learning. A later analysis re-examined previously published TCR beta repertoires from more than 600 donors and added high-resolution HLA genotyping to investigate patterns of TCR occurrence. Rather than drawing on any new phenotypic data, the later analysis identified candidate immune exposures from TCR beta sequences and the way those sequences occurred across donors. An earlier analysis of 587 of the donors used high-throughput TCR beta sequencing to judge whether each TCR beta V gene segment behaved as functional or pseudogenic. Donor age, sex, ethnicity and CMV serostatus were compiled together with the repertoire data. A later genetic analysis used genome-wide SNP genotypes for about 65% of the 666 donors, treating that subset as a discovery cohort. Every repertoire in the discovery cohort had been generated on one and the same sequencing platform. Class I and class II HLA loci were covered by the typing at four-digit resolution. Typing coverage varied by locus: about 620-630 donors for A, B, C, DRB1 and DQB1; roughly 500 for DQA1; some 610 for DPA1; 450 to 480 for DPB1. Roughly 5 DR-DQ haplotypes were handled as single units for association and clustering, since linkage in the cohort was strong. On average, 235,054 unique TCR beta nucleotide sequences were sequenced per donor among a few hundred genotyped donors of the cohort, with roughly 20% of those sequences being non-productive.

Details on this clone: Its antigen remains undetermined. Per-base quality was not reported, and no clone a single base away is much larger than it.

Library generation was performed with the immunoSEQ multiplex PCR assay. For the multiplex PCR, a mixture combining 60 forward primers for TCR Vbeta segments and 13 reverse primers for TCR Jbeta segments was used. A multiplex PCR assay on genomic DNA amplified the CDR3 region of rearranged TCR beta genes. Amplified TCR beta libraries were sequenced as 87-base-pair reads on the Illumina HiSeq System. Per the authors' processing: Across the 600 to 700 repertoires, a later analysis counted some 81 million unique TCR beta chains, around 10 million of which were shared by at least two donors. Raw reads were error-corrected and collapsed into unique sequences by a nearest-neighbor algorithm in which closely related sequences were merged to remove PCR and sequencing errors. To assign V, D and J gene segments, CDR3 sequences were aligned to IMGT reference sequences. For a sequence to be retained, a match of at least six nucleotides was required to both a V gene segment and a J gene segment. A rearrangement was called productive if the CDR3 had no stop codons and remained in frame with V and J, and every other rearrangement was called non-productive. Following IMGT convention, CDR3 was defined as the stretch from the second conserved V-encoded cysteine to the conserved J-encoded phenylalanine. Sequences without an unambiguous match to a single V gene segment were excluded from the earlier analysis of several hundred of the donors. An earlier analysis of 500 to 600 of the donors classified V segments as functional when productive rearrangements were above 56.7% and as segregating when the standard deviation between donors was above 5%. A statistical classification framework was developed to diagnose cytomegalovirus status using the catalog of TCR beta chain sequences. In a later analysis, V and J genes were assigned by comparing TCR nucleotide sequences against IMGT/GENE-DB human TR gene sequences. In a later analysis, CDR3 sequences and most-parsimonious VDJ recombination scenarios were assigned using the TCRdist pipeline. In a later analysis, each TCR beta chain was defined by its CDR3 amino acid sequence together with its V-gene family, and reads lacking a unique V-gene family were excluded. To address suspected cross-contamination and a sequencing artifact, a later analysis removed several hundred highly shared, low-generation-probability nucleotide sequences. In a later analysis, a clonal expansion index was calculated for each public chain from normalized within-repertoire ranks of inferred template counts. In a later analysis, generation probabilities were computed using a VDJ recombination model fitted to out-of-frame rearrangements, and the results were checked against IGoR. Hypergeometric tests were used in a later analysis to score TCR-TCR, TCR-HLA and TCR-CMV co-occurrence, with a repertoire-size bias correction applied to the TCR pairs. False discovery rates were estimated in a later analysis by permuting HLA or CMV assignments 20 times. In a later analysis, co-occurring TCRs were grouped using DBSCAN, and TCRdist sequence similarity was added for clustering within HLA-allele-positive subsets. Co-occurrence clustering excluded repertoires with fewer than 30,000 or more than 120,000 public chains, plus five with anomalous nucleotide sharing. The immuneACCESS repertoire file appears here via TCRdb, limited to in-frame rearrangements. These files lack a portion of the clones; in checked studies, under half of the deficit traces to unresolved V genes, and the cause of the others is not known. The V and J calls and the clone size are those of that table, but D and trimming were determined from the DNA. The sample table shows roughly 120,000 clones, and roughly 80% are seen once. About a fifth of the sample comes from the top ten.

The cohort comprised fewer than 750 healthy bone marrow donors. Cohort members were all nominally healthy when sampled, although unrecorded immune exposures were likely present. The donor tested CMV seropositive, placing the donor among the 289 seropositive members of the cohort. Each donor provided a peripheral blood sample, and peripheral blood mononuclear cells were used for TCR beta sequencing. The Qiagen DNeasy Blood Extraction Kit was used to extract genomic DNA from the blood cell samples. The CDR3, cysteine through phenylalanine, is 17 amino acids long. Only the CDR3 portion is preserved as DNA: 51 bases, with reading frame beginning at the first base. As encoded in the germline V gene, CDR1 is MDHEN while CDR2 is SYDVKM. Broader findings and caveats from the paper: A further reported finding was that TCR beta sequences accurately predicted the HLA-A and HLA-B alleles for most subjects in the first cohort. Most TCR sequences were seen in very few donors, while some public TCRs were found in many individuals. When HLA alleles, especially DR and DQ, strongly co-occurred, attributing TCR associations to individual alleles was difficult. Because counts were too low, about 18 rarely observed V segments, including chromosome 9 orphons, were excluded from the earlier analysis of roughly 580 of the donors. The presence/absence analyses assumed that sequencing depth was roughly uniform across donors, and that assumption may not be true. Because HLA typing was missing for some donors at each locus, association tests included only the typed subset. The sequencing pipeline was judged likely to have produced a cluster of highly shared sequence variants as a technical artifact. In a later genetic analysis, a missense DCLRE1C variant was associated with V-gene and J-gene trimming of TCR beta chains, and the association was replicated in an independent cohort. According to a later analysis, parvovirus B19, influenza, CMV and Epstein-Barr virus appeared linked to several top co-occurrence clusters. In an earlier analysis of 587 of the donors, most TCR beta V segments appeared in productive rearrangements about 87% or about 30% of the time, broadly matching IMGT annotations. Most CMV-associated TCR beta chains appeared to be HLA-restricted in a later analysis, and the HLA associations seemed to be driven largely by CMV exposure. In the study, 150 to 200 TCR beta chains were listed as associated with cytomegalovirus. Linkage disequilibrium might explain the correlated functional status among segregating V segments, but an unknown experimental factor could not be excluded. Compared with the approximately 700-donor mean, donors in an Asian-associated ancestry cluster had fewer N-insertions in productive TCRs, according to a later genetic analysis. In vitro tests confirmed that a few of the cytomegalovirus-associated TCR beta chains recognize cytomegalovirus antigens. In a later analysis, more than 15,000 TCR beta sequences were associated with specific HLA alleles at a false discovery rate of 0.05. This cohort had only TCR beta chains sequenced, and the lack of alpha or paired-chain data limited which features could be detected. In a later analysis, HLA-associated TCR beta chains showed more clonal expansion and lower generation probabilities than non-associated chains that were equally common. According to a later analysis, TCR association rates differed among HLA loci, with DRB1 alleles showing the most associated TCRs and HLA-C alleles showing the fewest. Cytomegalovirus status was reported to be diagnosed by the classifier with high specificity and sensitivity in both the original and validation cohorts. Some IMGT-functional V segments, including TRBV6-2 and TRBV6-3, could not be told apart with the 87-base-pair reads, so those segments were excluded. The authors suggested that the approach could potentially be extended to other disease states and immunological phenotypes. For the cohort, immune exposure information was limited to CMV serostatus.

The specimen was PBMCs. This TCR came from a man aged 25 to 45 in good health and CMV-seropositive. The rearranged chain carries TRBV28 and TRBJ2-5; too little of a D gene remains to name it. TRBJ2-7 explains the end of the DNA better; the J call may be wrong. The nucleotide sequence is TGTGCCAGCAGTCTTTTCACCCTCTCGCGCGCTTCCTACGAGCAGTACTTC. This gives the protein CASSLFTLSRASYEQYF.